This T cell receptor (beta chain) was documented in a study of blood T cell repertoires in COVID-19. At the level of the study: COVID-19 samples from acute and convalescent phases originated in the United States, Italy and Spain.

CDR1 is SNHLY and CDR2 is FYNNEI in the germline V gene. The CDR3 extends over 13 amino acids. Per the study methods: How many nucleated cells were present was estimated from reference gene primer amplification. Sequenced by immunoSEQ multiplex PCR; TCRdb stores in-frame clones only, minus some. From that table come the V and J calls and clone size; the DNA was used to work out D and trimming. The table has about 140,000 clones, 80% to 90% seen once. The V gene is TRBV2, the J gene TRBJ2-5, with D perhaps TRBD1 (5 bases). Sequencing was performed on peripheral blood. The TCR sequence derives from a man in his sixties with active or convalescent COVID-19. CDR3 in amino acids: CATETDLQETQYF. The CDR3 DNA is TGTGCTACCGAGACAGACCTCCAAGAGACCCAGTACTTC.